Listed below are T cell receptor beta chains from one sample, sequenced in a study of EBV T-cell therapy then PD-1 blockade in nasopharyngeal carcinoma. TCRdb keeps only in-frame clones here, not all; method: immunoSEQ multiplex PCR. Of over 20,000 clones listed, roughly four fifths are singletons. What these receptors recognize is not known. The source was CD8+ T cells from blood, collected at roughly day 250 from a patient whose treatment included autologous EBV-specific T cells and nivolumab. The receptor source for this set is a man aged 40-49 years with nasopharyngeal carcinoma. Each CDR3 is given with its conserved first and last residue. The D gene is left open where the match is weak.

V gene	J gene	D gene	CDR3 protein
TRBV12-3/TRBV12-4	TRBJ2-1	.	CATLLAADEQFF
TRBV24-1	TRBJ1-5	.	CATSARVDQPQHF
TRBV27	TRBJ2-1	.	CASSGGGDEQFF
TRBV4-1	TRBJ1-4	.	CASSQGPLGTNEKLFF
TRBV4-1	TRBJ1-5	TRBD1	CASSPGTGKYSNQPQHF
TRBV4-3	TRBJ1-3	.	CASSHGVSGNTIYF
TRBV7-9	TRBJ2-2	TRBD1	CASSWTGSGELFF
TRBV9	TRBJ2-7	TRBD1	CASSVAGTGSHEQYF
TRBV9	TRBJ1-2	.	CASSSSGEGGPVGYTF
TRBV7-9	TRBJ2-6	.	CASSLAGVDSSSGANVLTF